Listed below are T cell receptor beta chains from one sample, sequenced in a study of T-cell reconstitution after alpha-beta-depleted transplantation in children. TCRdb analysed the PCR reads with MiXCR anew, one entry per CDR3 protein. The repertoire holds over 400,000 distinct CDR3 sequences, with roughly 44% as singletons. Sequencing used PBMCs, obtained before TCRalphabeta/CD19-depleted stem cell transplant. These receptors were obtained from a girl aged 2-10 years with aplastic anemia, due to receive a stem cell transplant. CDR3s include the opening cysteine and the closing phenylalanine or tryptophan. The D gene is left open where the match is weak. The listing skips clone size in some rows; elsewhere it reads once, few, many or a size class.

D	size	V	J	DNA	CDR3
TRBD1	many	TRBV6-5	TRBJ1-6	TGTGCCAGCAGTTACTCAGGACAGGGCGCTTCACCCCTCCACTTT	CASSYSGQGASPLHF
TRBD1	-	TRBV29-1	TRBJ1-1	TGCAGCGTTGATGGGACAGTGACTGAAGCTTTCTTT	CSVDGTVTEAFF
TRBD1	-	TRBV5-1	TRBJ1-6	TGCGCCAGCAGCTTGGAGACAGGGGATTCACCCCTCCACTTT	CASSLETGDSPLHF
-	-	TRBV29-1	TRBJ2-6	TGCAGCGTTGAAGATCGTCCGATCTCTGGGGCCAACGTCCTGACTTTC	CSVEDRPISGANVLTF
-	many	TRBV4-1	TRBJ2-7	TGCGCCAGCAGCCAAGGGGGCGGCGGAAACTACGAGCAGTACTTC	CASSQGGGGNYEQYF
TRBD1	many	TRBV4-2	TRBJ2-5	TGTGCCAGCAGCCCTCGACAGGGGGATGTGGAGACCCAGTACTTC	CASSPRQGDVETQYF
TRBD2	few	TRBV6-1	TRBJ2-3	TGTGCCAGTAGCGGGAGTATGACAGATACGCAGTATTTT	CASSGSMTDTQYF
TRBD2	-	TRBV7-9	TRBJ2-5	TGTGCCAGCAGCTTGACTAGCCTGGAGGAGACCCAGTACTTC	CASSLTSLEETQYF
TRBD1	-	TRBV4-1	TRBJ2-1	TGCGCCAGCAGCTATCGAGCTCAGGGACAGATTTACAATGAGCAGTTCTTC	CASSYRAQGQIYNEQFF
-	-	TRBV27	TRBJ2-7	TGTGCCGGGAACAAGCCGTTCGCCTACGAGCAGTACTTC	CAGNKPFAYEQYF
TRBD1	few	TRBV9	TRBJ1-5	TGTGCCAGCTCGAACGGGAGACAGGGGGCCAATCAGCCCCAGCATTTT	CASSNGRQGANQPQHF
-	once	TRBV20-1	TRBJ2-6	TGCAGTGCTCCCGACATGGACTACTCTGGGGCCAACGTCCTGACTTTC	CSAPDMDYSGANVLTF
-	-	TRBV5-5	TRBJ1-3	TGTGCCAGCAGCCTCGGGTCATCGTCCTACGGGTACACCATATATTTT	CASSLGSSSYGYTIYF
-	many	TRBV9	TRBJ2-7	TGTGCCAGCAGCCCCCGGGGTTACGAGCAGTACTTC	CASSPRGYEQYF
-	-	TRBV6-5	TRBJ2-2	TGTGCCAGCAGTACGGGACTCAGAAACACCGGGGAGCTGTTTTTT	CASSTGLRNTGELFF
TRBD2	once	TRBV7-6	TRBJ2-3	TGTGCCAGCAGTTTAGCGGGAGGGCCAATGGCAGATACGCAGTATTTT	CASSLAGGPMADTQYF
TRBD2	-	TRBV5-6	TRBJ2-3	TGTGCCAGCAGCTGGGGACTAGCGGGAGCCGGCACAGATACGCAGTATTTT	CASSWGLAGAGTDTQYF
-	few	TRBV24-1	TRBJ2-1	TGTGCCCCCCCGGCCAGGGGTTATTTCGATGAGCAGTTCTTC	CAPPARGYFDEQFF
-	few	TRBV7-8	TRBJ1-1	TGTGCCAGCAGCCTTACGACGGGTAGGGACGCTTTCTTT	CASSLTTGRDAFF
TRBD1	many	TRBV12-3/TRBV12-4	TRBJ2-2	TGTGCCAGCAGCATACGGACAGGCAACACCGGGGAGCTGTTTTTT	CASSIRTGNTGELFF
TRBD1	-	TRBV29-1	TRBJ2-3	TGCAGCGTTGAAGGCTGGACAGGGGGCATTGATACGCAGTATTTT	CSVEGWTGGIDTQYF
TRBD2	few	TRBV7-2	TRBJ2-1	TGTGCCAGCGGCGGGAGATCCTACAATGAGCAGTTCTTC	CASGGRSYNEQFF
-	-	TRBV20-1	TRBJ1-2	TGCAGTGCTAGGCCAGGGACGGACAACTATGGCTACACCTTC	CSARPGTDNYGYTF
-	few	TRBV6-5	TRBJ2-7	TGTGCCAGCAGTTATTTTACCTACGAGCAGTACTTC	CASSYFTYEQYF
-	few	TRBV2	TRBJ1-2	TGTGCCAGAGGGGGAGGATCCGTCGGCAGATTCAAGTCTAACTATGGCTACACCTTC	CARGGGSVGRFKSNYGYTF
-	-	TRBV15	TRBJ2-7	TGTGCCACCAGCAGAGCCCCGGCAAGCCTTTCCTACGAGCAGTACTTC	CATSRAPASLSYEQYF
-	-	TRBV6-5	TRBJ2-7	TGTGCCAGCAGTTACACCGCGGGTCACGAGCAGTACTTC	CASSYTAGHEQYF
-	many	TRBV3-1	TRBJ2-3	TGTGCCAGCAGCCAATCTCCCGGGACGGAAGATACGCAGTATTTT	CASSQSPGTEDTQYF
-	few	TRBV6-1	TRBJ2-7	TGTGCCAGCAGCTCGTCCGGGGGCTCCTACGAGCAGTACTTC	CASSSSGGSYEQYF
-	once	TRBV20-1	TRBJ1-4	TGCAGTGCTACCCCGGACAGCCTTTACAGTCTAGCAACTAATGAAAAACTGTTTTTT	CSATPDSLYSLATNEKLFF
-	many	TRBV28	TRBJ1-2	TGTGCCAGCAGTTTATCGCTAGGTTCCTTCGGATTTAGCTACACCTTC	CASSLSLGSFGFSYTF
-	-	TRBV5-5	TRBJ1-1	TGTGCCAGCAGCTTGGAGGGAAGCCCTCTTCTAGAGGCTTTCTTT	CASSLEGSPLLEAFF
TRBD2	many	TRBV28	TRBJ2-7	TGTGCCAGCAGCATTACCCCCGGGACTAGCGAGAGCTACGAGCAGTACTTC	CASSITPGTSESYEQYF
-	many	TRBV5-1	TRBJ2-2	TGCGCCAGCAGCTTTGGAGGCGTGGAACGTTCCTGGACCGGGGAGCTGTTTTTT	CASSFGGVERSWTGELFF
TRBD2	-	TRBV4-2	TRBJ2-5	TGTGCCAGCAGCCAAGAAGGACTAGCGACGGGAGAGACCCAGTACTTC	CASSQEGLATGETQYF
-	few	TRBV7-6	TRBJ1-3	TGTGCCAGCAGCCCCAGGCAGGGGAGTGGAAACACCATATATTTT	CASSPRQGSGNTIYF
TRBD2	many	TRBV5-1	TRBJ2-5	TGTGCCAGCAGCTTGGGGGGGGGACAAGAGACCCAGTACTTC	CASSLGGGQETQYF
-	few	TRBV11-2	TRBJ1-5	TGTGCCAGCAGCTTAACGACAAAGAGCAATCAGCCCCAGCATTTT	CASSLTTKSNQPQHF